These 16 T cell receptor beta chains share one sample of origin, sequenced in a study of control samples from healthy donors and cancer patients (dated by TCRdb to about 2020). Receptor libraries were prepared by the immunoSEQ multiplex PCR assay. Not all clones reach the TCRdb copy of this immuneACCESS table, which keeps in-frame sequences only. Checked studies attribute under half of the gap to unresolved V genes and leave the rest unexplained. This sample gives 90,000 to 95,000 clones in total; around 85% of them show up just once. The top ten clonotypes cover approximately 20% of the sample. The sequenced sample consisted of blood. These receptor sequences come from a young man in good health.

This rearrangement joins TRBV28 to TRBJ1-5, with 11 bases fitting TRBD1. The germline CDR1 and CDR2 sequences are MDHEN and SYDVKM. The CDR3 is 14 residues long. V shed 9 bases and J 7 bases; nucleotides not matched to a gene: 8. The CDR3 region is CARYRTGGDQPQHF. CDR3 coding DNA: TGTGCCAGATACCGGACAGGGGGCGACCAGCCCCAGCATTTT.

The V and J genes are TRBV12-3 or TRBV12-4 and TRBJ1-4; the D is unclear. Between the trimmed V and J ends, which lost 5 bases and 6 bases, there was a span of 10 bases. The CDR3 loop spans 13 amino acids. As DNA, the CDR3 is TGTGCCAGCAGTCGCGGCCGGGATGAAAAACTGTTTTTT. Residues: CASSRGRDEKLFF.

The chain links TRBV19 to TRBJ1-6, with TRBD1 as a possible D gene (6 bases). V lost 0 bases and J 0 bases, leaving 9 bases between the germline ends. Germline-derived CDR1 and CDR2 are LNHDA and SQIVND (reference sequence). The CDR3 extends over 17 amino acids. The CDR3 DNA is TGTGCCAGTAGTATAGAAGGGGGGCACTCCTATAATTCACCCCTCCACTTT. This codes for CASSIEGGHSYNSPLHF.

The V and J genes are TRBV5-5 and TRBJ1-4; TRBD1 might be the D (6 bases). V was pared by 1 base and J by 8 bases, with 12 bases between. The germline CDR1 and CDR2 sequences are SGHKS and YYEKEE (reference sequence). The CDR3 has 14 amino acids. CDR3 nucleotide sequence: TGTGCCAGCAGCTTGTTCGCAGGGGAAGAAAAACTGTTTTTT. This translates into CASSLFAGEEKLFF. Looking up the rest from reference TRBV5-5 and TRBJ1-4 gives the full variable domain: DAGVTQSPTHLIKTRGQQVTLRCSPISGHKSVSWYQQVLGQGPQFIFQYYEKEERGRGNFPDRFSARQFPNYSSELNVNALLLGDSALYLCASSLFAGEEKLFFGSGTQLSVL.

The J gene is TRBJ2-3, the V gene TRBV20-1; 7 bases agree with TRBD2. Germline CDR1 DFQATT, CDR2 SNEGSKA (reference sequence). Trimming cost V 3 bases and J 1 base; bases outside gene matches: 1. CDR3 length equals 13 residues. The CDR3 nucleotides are TGCAGTGCTAGTGGGGGGGGCACAGATACGCAGTATTTT. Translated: CSASGGGTDTQYF.

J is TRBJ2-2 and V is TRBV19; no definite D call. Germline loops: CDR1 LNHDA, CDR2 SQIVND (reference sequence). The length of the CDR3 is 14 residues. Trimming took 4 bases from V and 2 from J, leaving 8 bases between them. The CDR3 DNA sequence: TGTGCCAGTAGTAGGCCAGAAAACACCGGGGAGCTGTTTTTT. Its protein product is CASSRPENTGELFF.

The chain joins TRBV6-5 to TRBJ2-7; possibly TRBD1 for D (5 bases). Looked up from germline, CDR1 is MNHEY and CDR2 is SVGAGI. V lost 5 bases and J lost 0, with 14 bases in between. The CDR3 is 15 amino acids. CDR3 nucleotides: TGTGCCAGCAGTACAGGAGCCCAATACTCCTACGAGCAGTACTTC. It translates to CASSTGAQYSYEQYF.

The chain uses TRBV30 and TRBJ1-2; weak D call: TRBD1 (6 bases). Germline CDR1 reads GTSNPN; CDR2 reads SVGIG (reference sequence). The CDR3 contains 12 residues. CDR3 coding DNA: TGTGCTCTGGAGGGGGGCGGCGAAGGCTACACCTTC. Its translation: CALEGGGEGYTF.

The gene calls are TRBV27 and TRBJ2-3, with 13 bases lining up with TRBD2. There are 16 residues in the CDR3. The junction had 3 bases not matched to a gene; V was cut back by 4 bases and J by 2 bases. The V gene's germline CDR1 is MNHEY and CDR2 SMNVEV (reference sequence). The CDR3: CASSYTSGGVTDTQYF. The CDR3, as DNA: TGTGCCAGCAGTTACACTAGCGGGGGGGTCACAGATACGCAGTATTTT.

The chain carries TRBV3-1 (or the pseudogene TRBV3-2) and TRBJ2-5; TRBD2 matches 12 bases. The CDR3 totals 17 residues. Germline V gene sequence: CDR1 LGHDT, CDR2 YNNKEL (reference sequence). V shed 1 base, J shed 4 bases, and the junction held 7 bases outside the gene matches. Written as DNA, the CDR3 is TGTGCCAGCAGCCAAGTGGTACTAGCGGGGGGAGGAGAGACCCAGTACTTC. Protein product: CASSQVVLAGGGETQYF.

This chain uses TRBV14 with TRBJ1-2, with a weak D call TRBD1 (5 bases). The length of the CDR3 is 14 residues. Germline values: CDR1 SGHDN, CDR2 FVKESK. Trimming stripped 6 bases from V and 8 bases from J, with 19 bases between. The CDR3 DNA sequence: TGTGCCAGCAGTCGACCGGGGCCGGGTGAGGGCTACACCTTC. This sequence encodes CASSRPGPGEGYTF.

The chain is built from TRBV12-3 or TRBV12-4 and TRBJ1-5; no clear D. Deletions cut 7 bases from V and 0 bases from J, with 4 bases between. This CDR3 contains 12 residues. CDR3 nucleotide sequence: TGTGCCAGCAAATATAGCAATCAGCCCCAGCATTTT. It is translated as CASKYSNQPQHF.

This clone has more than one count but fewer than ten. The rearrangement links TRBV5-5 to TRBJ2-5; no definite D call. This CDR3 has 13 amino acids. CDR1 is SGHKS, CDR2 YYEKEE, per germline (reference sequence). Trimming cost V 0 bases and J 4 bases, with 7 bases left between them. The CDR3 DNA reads TGTGCCAGCAGCTTGGAAGGGCGAGAGACCCAGTACTTC. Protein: CASSLEGRETQYF.

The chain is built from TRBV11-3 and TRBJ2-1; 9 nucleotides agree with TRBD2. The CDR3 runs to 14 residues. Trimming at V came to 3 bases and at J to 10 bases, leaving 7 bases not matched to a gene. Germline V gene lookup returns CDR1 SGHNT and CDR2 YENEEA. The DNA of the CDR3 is TGTGCCAGCAGCTTTCGCGGGGGGGCTGAAGAGCAGTTCTTC. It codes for CASSFRGGAEEQFF.

This CDR3 reads CASRRTEGSSYEQYF. The CDR3 nucleotides read TGCGCCAGCAGACGGACGGAGGGAAGCTCCTACGAGCAGTACTTC. J is TRBJ2-7 and V is TRBV5-1; D is possibly TRBD2 (6 bases). From germline, CDR1 is SGHRS and CDR2 YFSETQ. V shed 5 bases and J shed 0 bases, with 15 bases lying between them. The CDR3 is 15 residues long.

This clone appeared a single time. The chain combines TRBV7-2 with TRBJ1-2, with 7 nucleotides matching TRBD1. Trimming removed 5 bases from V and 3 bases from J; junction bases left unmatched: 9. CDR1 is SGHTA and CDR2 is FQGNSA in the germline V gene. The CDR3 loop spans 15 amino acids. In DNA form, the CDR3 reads TGTGCCAGCAGCGATGGAAAGGGGGCAGACTATGGCTACACCTTC. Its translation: CASSDGKGADYGYTF.